A selection of T cell receptor beta chains follows, all from one sample in a study of response to subunit inactivated influenza vaccine. TCRdb reanalysed the RT-PCR reads using MiXCR and keeps one entry per CDR3 protein. The profile shows more than 150,000 distinct CDR3 sequences, around 10% of them singletons. Source: CD8+ T cells sorted from PBMCs, taken roughly 24 months after vaccination. Every receptor here comes from a man between 50 and 75 years old who received an inactivated influenza vaccine. The CDR3 runs from the conserved cysteine through the conserved F or W. The D gene is left open where the match is weak. Size values are once, few and many counts, or a class for expanded clones, and some rows have none.

>TRBD2|TRBV3-1|16|TRBJ2-3|few
TGTGCCAGCAGCCCACTAGCGGGGCCGGAATCGGATACGCAGTATTTT
CASSPLAGPESDTQYF
>TRBD1|TRBV7-2|15|TRBJ2-1|once
TGTGCCAGCAGCTTCGCAGGGGGCTTCAACAATGAGCAGTTCTTC
CASSFAGGFNNEQFF
>.|TRBV4-3|13|TRBJ1-6|.
TGCGCCAGCAGCCAAGAAGGGGGGGGACCCCTCCACTTT
CASSQEGGGPLHF
>TRBD1|TRBV20-1|14|TRBJ2-3|.
TGCAGTGCTAGTCGACAGGGAAGCGCAGATACGCAGTATTTT
CSASRQGSADTQYF
>.|TRBV7-9|14|TRBJ2-1|.
TGTGCCAGCAGCTTAGGAGAAGCTAACTATGAGCAGTTCTTC
CASSLGEANYEQFF
>.|TRBV28|15|TRBJ2-2|.
TGTGCCTCACAGACGGGGCTAGCGAGTACCGGGGAGCTGTTTTTT
CASQTGLASTGELFF
>.|TRBV5-1|14|TRBJ1-1|few
TGCGCCAGCAGCAAAACTCTGGGGAACACTGAAGCTTTCTTT
CASSKTLGNTEAFF
>.|TRBV7-9|12|TRBJ2-7|.
TGTGCCAGCAGCTTGTCAGCGGGCGAGCAGTACTTC
CASSLSAGEQYF
>.|TRBV7-9|14|TRBJ2-3|few
TGTGCCAGCAGCTCCCGGGACAGCACAGATACGCAGTATTTT
CASSSRDSTDTQYF
>.|TRBV27|13|TRBJ1-5|.
TGTGCCAGCAGTTCAACAGGGATTCAGCCCCAGCATTTT
CASSSTGIQPQHF
>.|TRBV5-1|14|TRBJ2-1|.
TGCGCCAGCAGCTTGGTGGGCGGTCGGGACATTAGGATCTTC
CASSLVGGRDIRIF
>.|TRBV30|15|TRBJ2-1|few
TGTGCCTGGAGTAGGGACCCCCTCTCCTACAATGAGCAGTTCTTC
CAWSRDPLSYNEQFF
>.|TRBV28|15|TRBJ2-7|few
TGTGCCAGCATCGGGCCGATGACGGTTTCCTACGAGCAGTACTTC
CASIGPMTVSYEQYF
>TRBD2|TRBV5-6|15|TRBJ2-1|few
TGTGCCAGCAGCTGGGGGACTAGCGGGTCCAATGAGCAGTTCTTC
CASSWGTSGSNEQFF
>TRBD1|TRBV29-1|14|TRBJ1-1|few
TGCAGCGTTCGCGACTGGGACAGGGAAAATGAGGCTTTCTTT
CSVRDWDRENEAFF
>TRBD2|TRBV11-2|15|TRBJ2-1|.
TGTGCCAGCAGCAGCGGGGGGAACTCTCCGAATGAGCAGTTCTTC
CASSSGGNSPNEQFF
>TRBD1|TRBV7-9|15|TRBJ2-1|.
TGTGCCAGCAGGCACGCGGACAGGGGAATGAATGAGCAGTTCTTC
CASRHADRGMNEQFF
>.|TRBV5-1|15|TRBJ2-7|many
TGCGCCAGCAGCTTGGTGCAGGGGAGTGCCTACGAGCAGTACTTC
CASSLVQGSAYEQYF
>.|TRBV4-2|15|TRBJ2-7|.
TGTGCCAGCAGCCAAGAATACCAGATAACCTACGAGCAGTACTTC
CASSQEYQITYEQYF
>.|TRBV6-1|17|TRBJ2-6|few
TGTGCCAGGCCTGCTAGGGACCATCCTATGGGGGCCAACGTCCTGACTTTC
CARPARDHPMGANVLTF
>.|TRBV4-1|13|TRBJ2-7|few
TGCGCCAGCAGCCAATTCCTTGGCTACGAGCAGTACTTC
CASSQFLGYEQYF
>.|TRBV13|14|TRBJ2-7|few
TGTGCCAGCAGCTTAGATGGGGGGTCCTACGAGCAGTACTTC
CASSLDGGSYEQYF
>TRBD2|TRBV19|16|TRBJ2-1|few
TGTGCCAGTAGTATAGCTAGCGGGAGGGTCTATAATGAGCAGTTCTTC
CASSIASGRVYNEQFF
>.|TRBV6-1|12|TRBJ1-1|.
TGTGCCAGCACCCTGATGAGCACTGAAGCTTTCTTT
CASTLMSTEAFF
>.|TRBV7-6|18|TRBJ2-3|few
TGTGCCAGCAGCTTAAGTGTCGGCGGGGGCCTCAGCACAGATACGCAGTATTTT
CASSLSVGGGLSTDTQYF
>.|TRBV12-3/TRBV12-4|18|TRBJ2-6|many
TGTGCCAGCAGACCCAGCCCGGGACTCATCTCTGGGGCCAACGTCCTGACTTTC
CASRPSPGLISGANVLTF
>.|TRBV5-1|13|TRBJ2-1|few
TGCGCCAGCAGCTTGGACAGGGTGAATGAGCAGTTCTTC
CASSLDRVNEQFF
>TRBD2|TRBV5-5|16|TRBJ2-3|.
TGTGCCAGCAGCGTTGCACTAGCGGGATTCACAGATACGCAGTATTTT
CASSVALAGFTDTQYF
>.|TRBV7-9|15|TRBJ2-5|many
TGTGCCAGCAGCTTATTGTTCGGGGTCGGGGAGACCCAGTACTTC
CASSLLFGVGETQYF
>.|TRBV3-1|20|TRBJ2-6|once
TGTGCCTGCAGCCTCCACGTAGCCCCACAGGCCAGCTCTGGGGCCAACGTCCTGACTTTC
CACSLHVAPQASSGANVLTF
>TRBD2|TRBV7-8|23|TRBJ2-5|.
TGTGCCAGCAGCATCTTATCGACGACCGGGACAGAGTTTAGCGGGAGACCCCAAGAGACCCAGTACTTC
CASSILSTTGTEFSGRPQETQYF
>.|TRBV27|14|TRBJ2-7|.
TGTGCCAGCAGTTTAGGTATTCCTCCTGACGAGCAGTACTTC
CASSLGIPPDEQYF
>.|TRBV6-1|13|TRBJ2-1|many
TGTGCCAGCAGTGTTAACAGATACAATGAGCAGTTCTTC
CASSVNRYNEQFF
>TRBD2|TRBV7-9|16|TRBJ2-7|.
TGTGCCAGCAGCTTATTCGTCGGGAGGGCAGGATACGAGCAGTACTTC
CASSLFVGRAGYEQYF
>TRBD1|TRBV12-3/TRBV12-4|17|TRBJ2-3|few
TGTGCCAGCAGATACGAACAGGGGATACCTAGCACAGATACGCAGTATTTT
CASRYEQGIPSTDTQYF
>.|TRBV14|15|TRBJ2-3|.
TGTGCCAGCAGCCAAGATAGCCTAAACACAGATACGCAGTATTTT
CASSQDSLNTDTQYF
>.|TRBV6-2/TRBV6-3|14|TRBJ1-5|few
TGTGCCAGCAGTTACGAGGCGGGCAATCAGCCCCAGCATTTT
CASSYEAGNQPQHF
>.|TRBV7-9|12|TRBJ2-7|many
TGTGCCAGCAGCTCGACGGATTACGAGCAGTACTTC
CASSSTDYEQYF
>TRBD2|TRBV20-1|15|TRBJ2-7|.
TGCAGTGCTAGGCCACCGGGACTAGCCCCCTACGAGCAGTACTTC
CSARPPGLAPYEQYF
>.|TRBV7-9|14|TRBJ1-1|.
TGTGCCAGCAGCCAGGCCGCTGGGGTGACTGAAGCTTTCTTT
CASSQAAGVTEAFF
>.|TRBV7-9|16|TRBJ2-1|few
TGTGCCAGCAGCTTAGAAGTGGTTAGCGGCTACAATGAGCAGTTCTTC
CASSLEVVSGYNEQFF
>TRBD1|TRBV28|15|TRBJ2-7|few
TGTGCCAGCAGATTGGGGGACAGGGGTAGCTACGAGCAGTACTTC
CASRLGDRGSYEQYF
>.|TRBV7-9|15|TRBJ2-2|many
TGTGCCAGCAGCTTTTTGACCCCGAACACCGGGGAGCTGTTTTTT
CASSFLTPNTGELFF
>.|TRBV12-3/TRBV12-4|13|TRBJ2-7|many
TGTGCCAGCAGTTTATTAACAGGCCCAGAGCAGTACTTC
CASSLLTGPEQYF
>.|TRBV28|13|TRBJ2-3|few
TGTGCCAGCAGCACCCGCCAGACAGATACGCAGTATTTT
CASSTRQTDTQYF
>.|TRBV24-1|15|TRBJ2-3|many
TGTGCCACCAGTGATTTTACAGGGAGATCAGATACGCAGTATTTT
CATSDFTGRSDTQYF
>.|TRBV29-1|11|TRBJ2-5|few
TGCAGCGTTTACATAAGACAGACCCAGTACTTC
CSVYIRQTQYF
>TRBD1|TRBV5-1|15|TRBJ2-7|.
TGCGCCAGCACACGAAGGACAGGGGGCCTCGACGAGCAGTACTTC
CASTRRTGGLDEQYF
>TRBD2|TRBV9|18|TRBJ2-3|few
TGTGCCAGCAGCGATGGACTAGCGGGGGGGCAGTTTGTAGATACGCAGTATTTT
CASSDGLAGGQFVDTQYF
>.|TRBV12-3/TRBV12-4|15|TRBJ2-5|many
TGTGCCAGCAGTTACCTGGGACAAGCGGAGGAGACCCAGTACTTC
CASSYLGQAEETQYF
>TRBD1|TRBV4-3|13|TRBJ2-7|many
TGCGCCAGCAGCCGGGGACAGACGACAGAGCAGTACTTC
CASSRGQTTEQYF
>.|TRBV9|16|TRBJ2-2|.
TGTGCCAGCAGCCCTACAGGGAGCGGGAAAACCGGGGAGCTGTTTTTT
CASSPTGSGKTGELFF
>TRBD2|TRBV27|16|TRBJ2-1|few
TGTGCCAGCAGTCCCCCCCTAGCGGAGGTAAACAATGAGCAGTTCTTC
CASSPPLAEVNNEQFF
>.|TRBV25-1|14|TRBJ2-6|many
TGTGCCAGCAGCCAGTTCTCTGGGGCCAACGTCCTGACTTTC
CASSQFSGANVLTF